Ten or more counts support the clone carrying this T cell receptor (beta chain). The V and J ends lost 0 bases and 0 bases respectively, with 6 bases between them. This CDR3 spans 14 amino acids. Germline lookup yields CDR1 DFQATT and CDR2 SNEGSKA (reference sequence). This sample was taken from a study of T cells in Graves' hyperthyroidism and ophthalmopathy. TCR beta CDR3 regions were amplified from RNA. The study used the HTBI primer set for a first-round RT-PCR of the TCR CDR3. Each CDR3 protein is one row after TCRdb ran MiXCR on the multiplex PCR reads. The sample records some 560,000 distinct CDR3 sequences, approximately 14% being singletons.

Sequencing input: blood. The V gene is TRBV20-1, the J gene TRBJ2-1; D is unresolved. This TCR came from a woman under 40 with Graves' hyperthyroidism. DNA of the CDR3: TGCAGTGCTAGAGATCCGTACTCCTACAATGAGCAGTTCTTC. Amino acid sequence: CSARDPYSYNEQFF.